These T cell receptor beta chains were read from a single sample in a study of neoadjuvant anti-PD-1 for oral cavity cancer. The table came from immunoSEQ multiplex PCR; TCRdb's copy has only in-frame clones and leaves some out. The data show about 72,000 clones, approximately 82% seen once. The input for sequencing was PBMCs, taken before nivolumab (anti-PD-1) treatment. The source of these receptors is a person aged 35-79 years with oral cavity squamous cell carcinoma. CDR3s include the opening cysteine and the closing phenylalanine or tryptophan. D genes are given only for firm matches. Not every row has a clone size; where given, it reads once, few, many or a size class.

d_call | j_call | clone_size | v_call | cdr3_nt | cdr3_aa
- | TRBJ2-3 | few | TRBV7-3 | TGTGCCAGCAGCTGGGACAACACAGATACGCAGTATTTT | CASSWDNTDTQYF
TRBD1 | TRBJ2-6 | - | TRBV5-6 | TGTGCCAGCAGCCCAGGACAGGGCCGGCTTTCTGGGGCCAACGTCCTGACTTTC | CASSPGQGRLSGANVLTF
- | TRBJ1-1 | - | TRBV16 | TGTGCCAGCAGCTCCTCGGGGTCTGAAGCTTTCTTT | CASSSSGSEAFF
- | TRBJ1-4 | - | TRBV25-1 | TGTGCCAGCAGTGAAGCTGGGACTTCGGTAAAACTGTTTTTT | CASSEAGTSVKLFF
TRBD2 | TRBJ2-5 | - | TRBV4-1 | TGCGCCAGCAGCTTAATCGCCAGCGGGGGGGTTGAGACCCAGTACTTC | CASSLIASGGVETQYF
- | TRBJ1-1 | - | TRBV7-9 | TGTGCCAGCAGCTCCAGCGCCGGGGGGAAAGCTTTCTTT | CASSSSAGGKAFF
TRBD2 | TRBJ2-1 | - | TRBV4-1 | TGCGCCAGCAGCCTTTCGAGCGGGAGGAACATTTATGAGCAGTTCTTC | CASSLSSGRNIYEQFF
TRBD2 | TRBJ2-1 | once | TRBV4-1 | TGCGCCAGCAGCCAAGCTGCTAGCGGAGCGTACAATGAGCAGTTCTTC | CASSQAASGAYNEQFF
- | TRBJ2-1 | - | TRBV2 | TGTGCCAGCAAGAAGTCCGCCGGTGAGCAGTTCTTC | CASKKSAGEQFF
- | TRBJ1-1 | - | TRBV6-1 | TGTGCCAGCAGTGTCAGGGTGAGCACTGAAGCTTTCTTT | CASSVRVSTEAFF
- | TRBJ1-5 | few | TRBV2 | TGTGCCAGCAGTGATTACAGGGTTCAGCCCCAGCATTTT | CASSDYRVQPQHF
TRBD2 | TRBJ2-2 | - | TRBV11-2 | TGTGCCAGCAGCTACGGACTAGCGGGAGTCACCGGGGAGCTGTTTTTT | CASSYGLAGVTGELFF
- | TRBJ1-2 | - | TRBV6-5 | TGTGCCAGCAGTTACGATCTAAACTATGGCTACACCTTC | CASSYDLNYGYTF
- | TRBJ1-2 | - | TRBV6-1 | TGTGCCAGCAGTGAAAGCGGGGTAGGAGGCTACACCTTC | CASSESGVGGYTF
- | TRBJ1-2 | - | TRBV6-5 | TGTGCCAGCTCATCGGGTGACTATGGCTACACCTTC | CASSSGDYGYTF